This TCR beta chain was profiled in a study of OX40 agonist ivuxolimab in advanced cancers. Study in general: Those enrolled were roughly 80% male, with a mean age of around 57 years and ages from roughly 23 to 79. Partial responses were seen in three patients, one with hepatocellular carcinoma and two with cutaneous melanoma.

Method: immunoSEQ multiplex PCR; TCRdb's copy keeps in-frame clones and lacks some. The sample yields tens of thousands of clones, roughly three quarters seen once. This CDR3 spans 12 amino acids. V was pared by 4 bases and J by 12 bases, with 6 bases of the junction left unmatched. Germline CDR1 is SGHAT and CDR2 is FQNNGV. Study conclusions and caveats: At doses 0.1 to 3.0 mg/kg, CD4+ and CD8+ clones expanded. More expanded clones were found, on average, in CD8+ than in CD4+ T cells.

Notes on this clone: The antigen remains undetermined.

Sequenced material: CD4+ or CD8+ T cells sorted from blood, taken in a trial of the OX40 agonist ivuxolimab. The origin of this receptor is an adult with an advanced solid tumor such as melanoma, head and neck, liver or kidney cancer. This sequence joins TRBV11-2 and TRBJ2-3; TRBD1 matches 8 bases. CDR3 sequence (DNA): TGTGCCAGCAGCTCCTGGGACAGGTTCCAGTATTTT. Residues: CASSSWDRFQYF.